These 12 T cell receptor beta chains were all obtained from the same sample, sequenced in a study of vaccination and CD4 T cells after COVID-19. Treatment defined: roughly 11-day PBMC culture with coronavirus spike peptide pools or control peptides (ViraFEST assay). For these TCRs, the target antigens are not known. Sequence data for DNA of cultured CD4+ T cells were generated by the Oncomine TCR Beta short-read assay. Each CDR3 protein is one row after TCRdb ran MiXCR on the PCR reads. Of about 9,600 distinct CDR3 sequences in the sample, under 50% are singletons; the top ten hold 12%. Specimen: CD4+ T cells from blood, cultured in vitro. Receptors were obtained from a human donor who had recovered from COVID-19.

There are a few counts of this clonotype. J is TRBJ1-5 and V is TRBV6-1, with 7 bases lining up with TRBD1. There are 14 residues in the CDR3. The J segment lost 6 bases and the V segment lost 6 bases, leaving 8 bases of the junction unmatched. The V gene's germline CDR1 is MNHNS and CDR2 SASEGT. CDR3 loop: CASRDTGVFQPQHF. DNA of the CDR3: TGTGCCAGCAGGGATACAGGGGTTTTTCAGCCCCAGCATTTT.

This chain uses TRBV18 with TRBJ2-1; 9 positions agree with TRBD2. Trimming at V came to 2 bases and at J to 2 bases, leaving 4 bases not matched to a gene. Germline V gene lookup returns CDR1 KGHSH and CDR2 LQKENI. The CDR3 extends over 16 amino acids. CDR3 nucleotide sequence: TGTGCCAGCTCACCATACGGACTAGCGACCTACAATGAGCAGTTCTTC. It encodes CASSPYGLATYNEQFF.

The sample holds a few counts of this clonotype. The CDR3 DNA is TGCAGTGCAATTCAAGAGGGTGCTTATAATTCACCCCTCCACTTT. This codes for CSAIQEGAYNSPLHF. This rearrangement joins TRBV20-1 to TRBJ1-6; D unclear. The V gene's germline CDR1 is DFQATT and CDR2 SNEGSKA (reference sequence). This CDR3 is built from 15 residues. V was clipped by 6 bases and J by 4 bases, with 16 bases between them.

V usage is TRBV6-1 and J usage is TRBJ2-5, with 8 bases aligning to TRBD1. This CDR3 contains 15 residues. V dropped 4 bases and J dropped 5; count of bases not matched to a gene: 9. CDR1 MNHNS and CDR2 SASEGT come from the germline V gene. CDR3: CASSGRGTGSETQYF. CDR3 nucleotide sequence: TGTGCCAGCAGTGGAAGGGGGACAGGATCCGAGACCCAGTACTTC.

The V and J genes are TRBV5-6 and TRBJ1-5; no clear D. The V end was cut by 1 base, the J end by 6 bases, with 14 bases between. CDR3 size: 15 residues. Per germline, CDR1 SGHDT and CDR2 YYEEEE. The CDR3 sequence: CASSLLGFVGQPQHF. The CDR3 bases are TGTGCCAGCAGCTTGTTAGGATTCGTAGGTCAGCCCCAGCATTTT.

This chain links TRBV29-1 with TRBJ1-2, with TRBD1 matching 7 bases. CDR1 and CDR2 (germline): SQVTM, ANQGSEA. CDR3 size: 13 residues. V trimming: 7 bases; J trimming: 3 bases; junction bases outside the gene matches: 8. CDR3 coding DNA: TGCAGCGCTGCCACTGGGACAGACTATGGCTACACCTTC. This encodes CSAATGTDYGYTF.

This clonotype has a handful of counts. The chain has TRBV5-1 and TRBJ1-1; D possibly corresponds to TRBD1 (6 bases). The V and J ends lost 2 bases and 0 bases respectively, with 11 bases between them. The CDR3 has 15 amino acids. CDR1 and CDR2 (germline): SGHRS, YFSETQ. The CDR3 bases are TGCGCCAGCAGCTTACAGGACAGTCTGAACACTGAAGCTTTCTTT. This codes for CASSLQDSLNTEAFF.

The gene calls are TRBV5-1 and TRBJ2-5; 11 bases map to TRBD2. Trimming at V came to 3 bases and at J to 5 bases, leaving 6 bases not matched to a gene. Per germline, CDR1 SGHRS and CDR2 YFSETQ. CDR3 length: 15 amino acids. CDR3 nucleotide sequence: TGCGCCAGCAGCTCTTTAGCGGGGGGGCCCGAGACCCAGTACTTC. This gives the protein CASSSLAGGPETQYF.

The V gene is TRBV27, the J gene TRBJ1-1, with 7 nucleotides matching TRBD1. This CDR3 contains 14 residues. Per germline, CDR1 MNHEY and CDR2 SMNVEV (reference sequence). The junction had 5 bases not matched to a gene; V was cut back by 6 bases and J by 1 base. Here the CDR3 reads CASSLGQPNTEAFF. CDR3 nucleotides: TGTGCCAGCAGCCTGGGACAGCCGAACACTGAAGCTTTCTTT.

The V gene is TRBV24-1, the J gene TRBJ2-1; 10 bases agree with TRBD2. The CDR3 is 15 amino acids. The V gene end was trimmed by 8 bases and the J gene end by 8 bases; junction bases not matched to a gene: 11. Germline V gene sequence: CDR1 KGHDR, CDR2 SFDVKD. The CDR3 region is CATTDRSGGWDEQFF. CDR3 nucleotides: TGTGCCACCACAGACCGTAGCGGGGGGTGGGATGAGCAGTTCTTC.

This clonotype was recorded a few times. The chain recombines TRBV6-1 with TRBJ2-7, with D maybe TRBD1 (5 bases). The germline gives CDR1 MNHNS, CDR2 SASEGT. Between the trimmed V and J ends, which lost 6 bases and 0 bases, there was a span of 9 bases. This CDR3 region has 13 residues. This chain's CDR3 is CASRLGDSYEQYF. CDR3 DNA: TGTGCCAGCAGGTTAGGGGACTCCTACGAGCAGTACTTC.

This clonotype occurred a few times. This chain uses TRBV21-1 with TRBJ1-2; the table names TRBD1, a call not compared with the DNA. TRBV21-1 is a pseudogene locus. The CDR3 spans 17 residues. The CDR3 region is CASSSRRLGQDPCGYTF. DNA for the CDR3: TGTGCCAGCAGCTCCCGTCGTCTAGGACAGGACCCCTGTGGCTACACCTTC.